This T cell receptor (beta chain) was captured by sequencing in a study of OX40 agonist ivuxolimab in advanced cancers. For the study in its entirety: Ivuxolimab was a fully human IgG2 agonistic monoclonal antibody targeting the costimulatory receptor OX40 (CD134). Intravenous ivuxolimab was administered to patients every 2 weeks at six dose levels: 0.01, 0.1, 0.3, 1.5, 3 and 10 mg/kg. Among the 50 to 55 dose-escalation patients, approximately 20 had hepatocellular carcinoma, about 15 melanoma, 9 renal cell carcinoma and 9 head and neck cancer. A male proportion of under 85% and a mean age of around 60 years, ranging from about 20 to 79, were recorded for the dose-escalation cohort. Prior anti-PD-1, anti-PD-L1 or anti-CTLA-4 therapy was permitted, and checkpoint inhibitors had been received by approximately 39% of dose-escalation patients. Partial responses occurred in three dose-escalation patients, of whom one had hepatocellular carcinoma and two had cutaneous melanoma. The point of sequencing TCRbeta in the periphery was to test whether ivuxolimab changed TCR sequence diversity and drove clonal T-cell expansion. The monotherapy dose-escalation portion (N of about 50 patients) of the phase I ivuxolimab trial is reported in the paper.

With respect to this clone: Its antigen target is currently unknown. Per-base quality was not reported, and no clone a single base away is much larger than it.

For CDR1 and CDR2, the germline V gene lists KGHSH and LQKENI. Trimming costs V 6 bases and J 2 bases, and their ends lie 18 bases apart. The CDR3 contains 16 residues, cysteine and phenylalanine counted. Solely the CDR3 DNA is kept, with 48 bases framed from the first base. Genomic DNA was isolated from the sorted cells so that the TCRbeta CDR3 region could be sequenced. The immunoSEQ Assay was used for sequencing of TCRbeta CDR3 regions. Drawn from immuneACCESS, this table holds only the in-frame rearrangements with V and J called that TCRdb kept. Clones are partly lost; checked studies trace under half to an unresolved V gene and leave the rest unexplained. For this sample there are around 64,000 clones; roughly 80% appear just once. 6% to 9.5% of the sample rests with the top ten. Patients with autoimmune disease history or receiving systemic immunosuppression were excluded from the trial. Peripheral blood for TCR sequencing was collected from all dose cohorts at baseline, on cycle 4 day 1, and on cycle 7 day 1. Samples came from an open-label, multicenter, first-in-human phase I dose-escalation trial of ivuxolimab. The trial enrolled adults with locally advanced or metastatic head and neck squamous cell, hepatocellular, melanoma or renal cell carcinoma. Before TCR sequencing, CD4+ T cells and CD8+ T cells were sorted from peripheral blood as separate populations.

Overall study outcomes, separate from this receptor: The antigen specificity of the clonally expanded peripheral T cells was not determined. Clonal expansion of both CD4+ and CD8+ blood T cells was observed from baseline to week 6 at doses 0.1 to 3.0 mg/kg. In partial responders in the 0.1-3.0 mg/kg groups, normalized peripheral clonal expansion was found to be among the lowest, especially among CD8+ T cells. On average, CD8+ T cells showed more expanded clones than CD4+ T cells after ivuxolimab. Low levels of normalized T-cell clonal expansion were also seen in some patients who did not respond.

Sequenced material: CD4+ or CD8+ T cells sorted from blood, taken in a trial of the OX40 agonist ivuxolimab. Here the chain combines TRBV18 and TRBJ2-3; no confident D gene assignment can be made. This clonotype was sampled from an adult with an advanced solid tumor such as melanoma, head and neck, liver or kidney cancer. The base sequence is TGTGCCAGCTCCCTCCTATTGGGCGTAGACACAGATACGCAGTATTTT. It is translated as CASSLLLGVDTDTQYF.